A single sample gave rise to the 2 T cell receptor beta chains below, sequenced in a study of T cell responses to AZD1222 COVID-19 vaccine. The protocol was immunoSEQ multiplex PCR, while the TCRdb copy is restricted to in-frame clones and leaves out a portion. The sample holds some 130,000 clones, 80% to 90% seen once. Source: peripheral blood, taken on day 0 of AZD1222 vaccination. The receptors come from an adult in good health.

The chain links TRBV7-6 to TRBJ2-1, with 10 bases aligning to TRBD2. The V gene end was trimmed by 5 bases and the J gene end by 8 bases; junction bases not matched to a gene: 12. The CDR3 is made up of 16 amino acids. In germline, CDR1 is SGHVS, CDR2 FNYEAQ. The DNA of the CDR3 is TGTGCCAGCAGCCTAATCCTAGCGGGAGAATATGATGAGCAGTTCTTC. It is translated as CASSLILAGEYDEQFF.

CDR3 nucleotide sequence: TGTGCCAGCAGCTTCGATCAGAGGACCTCCTACGAGCAGTACTTC. It encodes CASSFDQRTSYEQYF. The V and J genes are TRBV5-4 and TRBJ2-7; D is uncertain. V lost 2 bases, J lost 0 bases, and 12 bases lay in between. Germline lookup yields CDR1 SGHNT and CDR2 YYREEE (reference sequence). CDR3 length: 15 amino acids.